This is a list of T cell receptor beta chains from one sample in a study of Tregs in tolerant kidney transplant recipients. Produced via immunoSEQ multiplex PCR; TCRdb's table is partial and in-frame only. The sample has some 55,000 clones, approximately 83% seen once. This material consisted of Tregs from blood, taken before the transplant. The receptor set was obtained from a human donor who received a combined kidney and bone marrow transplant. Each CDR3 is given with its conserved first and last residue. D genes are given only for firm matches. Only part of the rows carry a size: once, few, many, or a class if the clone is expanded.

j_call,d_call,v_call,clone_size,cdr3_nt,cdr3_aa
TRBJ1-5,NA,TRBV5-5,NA,TGTGCCAGCAGCTTGGTTCCGCTAACTATGCCCCAGCATTTT,CASSLVPLTMPQHF
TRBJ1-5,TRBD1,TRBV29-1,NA,TGCAGCGTTGGGACAGGAGATGGGGGCAATCAGCCCCAGCATTTT,CSVGTGDGGNQPQHF
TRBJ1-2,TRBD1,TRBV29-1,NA,TGCAGCGCCCCGAGGGGGCTGGACTATGGCTACACCTTC,CSAPRGLDYGYTF
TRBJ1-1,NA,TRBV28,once,TGTGCCAGCAGTACTTGGTGGGAGGCGCGTGGCACTGAAGCTTTCTTT,CASSTWWEARGTEAFF
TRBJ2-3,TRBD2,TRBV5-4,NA,TGTGCCAGCAGCTCAAAGCGGGGGGGCCTCGCAGATACGCAGTATTTT,CASSSKRGGLADTQYF
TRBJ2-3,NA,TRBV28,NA,TGTGCCAGCAGTTTTAGGGGTACCGTAGATACGCAGTATTTT,CASSFRGTVDTQYF
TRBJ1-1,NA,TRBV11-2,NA,TGTGCCAGCAGCTCAATTAGGGGTCCGGTGAACACTGAAGCTTTCTTT,CASSSIRGPVNTEAFF
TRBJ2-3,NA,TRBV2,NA,TGTGCCAGCAGTGAGTGGGGTTTCCGAGCCGATACGCAGTATTTT,CASSEWGFRADTQYF
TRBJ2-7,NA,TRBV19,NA,TGTGCCAGTAGTATAGGTGGAACTGCCGCCTACGAGCAGTACTTC,CASSIGGTAAYEQYF
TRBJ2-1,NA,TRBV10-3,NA,TGTGCCATCAGTGAGCCACGGGAGTCCCACAATGAGCAGTTCTTC,CAISEPRESHNEQFF
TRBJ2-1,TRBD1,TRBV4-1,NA,TGCGCCAGCAGCCAAGGAGTCCTCTGGGACAGGGGGTCGACTCCCAATGAGCAGTTCTTC,CASSQGVLWDRGSTPNEQFF
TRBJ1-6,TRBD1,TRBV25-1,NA,TGTGCCAGCAGTGACCTTGACAGGGTAGATTCACCCCTCCACTTT,CASSDLDRVDSPLHF
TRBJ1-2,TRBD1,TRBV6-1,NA,TGTGCCAGCAGCCCGGGACAGGATGGTAACTATGGCTACACCTTC,CASSPGQDGNYGYTF
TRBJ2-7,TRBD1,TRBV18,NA,TGTGCCAGCTCACCGGTCCAGGGGGCCTCCTACGAGCAGTACTTC,CASSPVQGASYEQYF
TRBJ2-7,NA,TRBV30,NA,TGTGCCTGGAGTACCCACGGCTACGAGCAGTACTTC,CAWSTHGYEQYF
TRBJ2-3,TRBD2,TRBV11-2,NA,TGTGCCAGCAGCATTGGGACTAGCGGGAGGAGCTCAGATACGCAGTATTTT,CASSIGTSGRSSDTQYF
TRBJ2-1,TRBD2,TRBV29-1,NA,TGCAGCGGGAATGTACTAGCGGGAGTAAGGAATGAGCAGTTCTTC,CSGNVLAGVRNEQFF
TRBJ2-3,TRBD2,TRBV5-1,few,TGCGCCAGCAGCAACGGACTAGCGGGGCGGCAGTATTTT,CASSNGLAGRQYF
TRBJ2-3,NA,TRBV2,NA,TGTGCTAGCAGGGAAATCACAGATACGCAGTATTTT,CASREITDTQYF
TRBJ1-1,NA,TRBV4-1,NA,TGCGCCAGCAGCAAAGGGGGGGGCCGGGGGACTGAAGCTTTCTTT,CASSKGGGRGTEAFF
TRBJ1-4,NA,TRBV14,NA,TGTGCCAGCAGCCAGCGGGGGGGACCGGGCGAGGTGAAAAAACTGTTTTTT,CASSQRGGPGEVKKLFF
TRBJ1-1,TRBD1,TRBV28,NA,TGTGCCAGCCTTCCCGGGACAGCTTCCATGAACACTGAAGCTTTCTTT,CASLPGTASMNTEAFF
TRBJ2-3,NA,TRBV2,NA,TGTGCCAGCAGTGAAGGTTCGGCAGGGGAGTCTGATACGCAGTATTTT,CASSEGSAGESDTQYF
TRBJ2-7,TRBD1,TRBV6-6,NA,TGTGCCAGCAGTTACTCGGGACAGGGGGCCTACGAGCAGTACTTC,CASSYSGQGAYEQYF
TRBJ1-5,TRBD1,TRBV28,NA,TGTGCCAGCAGTTTCTGGCAGGGGGGACAGCCCCAGCATTTT,CASSFWQGGQPQHF
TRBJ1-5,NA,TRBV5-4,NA,TGTGCCAGCAGCCCCGACAGGAGGGAGCAGCCCCAGCATTTT,CASSPDRREQPQHF
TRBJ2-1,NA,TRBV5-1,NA,TGCGCCAGCAGCTTGGAGGGTTCCTACAATGAGCAGTTCTTC,CASSLEGSYNEQFF
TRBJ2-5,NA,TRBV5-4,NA,TGTGCCAGCAGCCCAAGTACCGCCGTCCAAGAGACCCAGTACTTC,CASSPSTAVQETQYF
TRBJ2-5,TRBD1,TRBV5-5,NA,TGTGCCAGCAGCTTGCTGTCGGGACAGCAAGAGACCCGGTACTTC,CASSLLSGQQETRYF
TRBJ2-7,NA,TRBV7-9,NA,TGTGCCAGCAGCTTAGGACCCCTGCCCGAGCAGTACTTC,CASSLGPLPEQYF
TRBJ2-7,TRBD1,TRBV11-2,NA,TGTGCCAGCAGCCGTAGTACAGGGGGCTACGAGCAGTACTTC,CASSRSTGGYEQYF
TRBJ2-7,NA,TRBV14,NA,TGTGCCAGCAGCCTCAGAGGTCCCCCCGAGCAGTACTTC,CASSLRGPPEQYF
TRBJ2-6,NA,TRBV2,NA,TGTGCCAGCAGTGACCGGGGATACGTTTCTGGGGCCAACGTCCTGACTTTC,CASSDRGYVSGANVLTF
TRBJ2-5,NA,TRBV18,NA,TGTGCCAGCTCACCAGGAGAGGTAGAGACCCAGTACTTC,CASSPGEVETQYF
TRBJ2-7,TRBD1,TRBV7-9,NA,TGTGCCAGCAGCCAATCTTTTGGGACAGGGAGCCACGAGCAGTACTTC,CASSQSFGTGSHEQYF
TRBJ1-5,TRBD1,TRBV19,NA,TGTGCCAGTAGTACGATGACAGGGGCAAAGGGCAATCAGCCCCAGCATTTT,CASSTMTGAKGNQPQHF
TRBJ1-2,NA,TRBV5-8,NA,TGTGCCAGCAGCTTGATTAACTACAACTATGGCTACACCTTC,CASSLINYNYGYTF
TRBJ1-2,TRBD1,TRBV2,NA,TGTGCCAGCAGCCCTCAGGACAGGACCTATGGCTACACCTTC,CASSPQDRTYGYTF
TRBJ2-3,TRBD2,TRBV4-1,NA,TGCGCCAGCAGCATGGTGGGAGGGCCACAAGATACGCAGTATTTT,CASSMVGGPQDTQYF
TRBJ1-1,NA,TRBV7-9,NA,TGTGCCAGCAGCTTAGTCAGGGCTGAAGCTTTCTTT,CASSLVRAEAFF
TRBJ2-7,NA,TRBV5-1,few,TGCGCCAGCAGCCGTGGGGGTCGCTCCTACGAGCAGTACTTC,CASSRGGRSYEQYF
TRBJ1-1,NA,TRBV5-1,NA,TGCGCCAGCAGCTTCAAGGTTAGTGACACTGAAGCTTTCTTT,CASSFKVSDTEAFF
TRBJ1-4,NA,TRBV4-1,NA,TGCGCCAGCAGCCAAGGGGGCTTCATATTAACTAATGAAAAACTGTTTTTT,CASSQGGFILTNEKLFF
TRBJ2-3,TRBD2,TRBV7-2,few,TGTGCCAGCAGCTCTAGACTAGCGGGAGGATCAGATACGCAGTATTTT,CASSSRLAGGSDTQYF